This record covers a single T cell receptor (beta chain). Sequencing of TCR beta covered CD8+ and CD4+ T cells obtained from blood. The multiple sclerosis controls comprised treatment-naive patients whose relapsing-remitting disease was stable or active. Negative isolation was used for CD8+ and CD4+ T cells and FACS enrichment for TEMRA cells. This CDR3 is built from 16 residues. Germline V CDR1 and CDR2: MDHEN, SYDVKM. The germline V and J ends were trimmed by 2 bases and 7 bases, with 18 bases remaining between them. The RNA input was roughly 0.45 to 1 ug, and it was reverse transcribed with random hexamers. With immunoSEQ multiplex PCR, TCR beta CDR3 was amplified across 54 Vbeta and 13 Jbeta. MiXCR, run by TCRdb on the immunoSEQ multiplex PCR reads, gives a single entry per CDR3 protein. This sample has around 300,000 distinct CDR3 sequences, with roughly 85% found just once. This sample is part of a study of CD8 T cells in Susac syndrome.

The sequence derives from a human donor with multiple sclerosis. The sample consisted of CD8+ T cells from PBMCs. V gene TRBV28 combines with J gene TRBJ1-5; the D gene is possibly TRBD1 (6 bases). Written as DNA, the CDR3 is TGTGCCAGCAGTTTAGTGGGTCCAGGGGCAGGACAGCCCCAGCATTTT. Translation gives CASSLVGPGAGQPQHF.